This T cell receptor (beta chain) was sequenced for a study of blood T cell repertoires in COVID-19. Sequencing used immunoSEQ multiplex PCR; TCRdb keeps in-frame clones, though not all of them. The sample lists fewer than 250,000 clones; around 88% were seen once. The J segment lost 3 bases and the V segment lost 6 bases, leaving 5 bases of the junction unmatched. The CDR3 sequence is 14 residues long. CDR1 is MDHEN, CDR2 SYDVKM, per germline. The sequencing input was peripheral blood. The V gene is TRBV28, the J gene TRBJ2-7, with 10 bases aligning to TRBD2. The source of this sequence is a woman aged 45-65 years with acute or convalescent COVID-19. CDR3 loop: CASRVGLANYEQYF. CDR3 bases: TGTGCCAGCAGAGTGGGACTAGCGAACTACGAGCAGTACTTC.